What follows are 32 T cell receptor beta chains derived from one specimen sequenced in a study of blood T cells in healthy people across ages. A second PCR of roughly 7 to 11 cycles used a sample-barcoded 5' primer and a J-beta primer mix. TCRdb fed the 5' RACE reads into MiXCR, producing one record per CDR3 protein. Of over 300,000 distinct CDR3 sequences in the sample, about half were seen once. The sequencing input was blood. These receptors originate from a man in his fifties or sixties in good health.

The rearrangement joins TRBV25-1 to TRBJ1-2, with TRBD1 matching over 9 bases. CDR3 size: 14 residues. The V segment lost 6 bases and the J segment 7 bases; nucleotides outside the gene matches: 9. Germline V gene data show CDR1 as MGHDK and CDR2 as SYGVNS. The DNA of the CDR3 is TGTGCCAGCAGCCGGAGGGGGGACAGGGCTGGCTACACCTTC. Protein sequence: CASSRRGDRAGYTF.

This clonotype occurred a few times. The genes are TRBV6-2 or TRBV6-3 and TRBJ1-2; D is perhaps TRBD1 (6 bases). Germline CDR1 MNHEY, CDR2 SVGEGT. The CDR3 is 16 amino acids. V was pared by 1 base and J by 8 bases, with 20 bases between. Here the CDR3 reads CASSYFDTDRFDGYTF. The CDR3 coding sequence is TGTGCCAGCAGTTACTTTGACACGGACAGATTTGACGGCTACACCTTC.

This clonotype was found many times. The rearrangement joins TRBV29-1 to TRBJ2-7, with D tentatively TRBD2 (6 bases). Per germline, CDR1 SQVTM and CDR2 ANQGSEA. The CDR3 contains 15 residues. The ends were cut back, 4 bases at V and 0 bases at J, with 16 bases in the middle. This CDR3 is CSVGGLAQSSYEQYF. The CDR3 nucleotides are TGCAGCGTTGGTGGGCTAGCGCAAAGCTCCTACGAGCAGTACTTC.

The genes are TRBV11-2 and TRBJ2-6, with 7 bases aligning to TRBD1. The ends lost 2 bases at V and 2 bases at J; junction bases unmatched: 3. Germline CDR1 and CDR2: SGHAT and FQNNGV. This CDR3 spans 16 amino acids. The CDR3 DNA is TGTGCCAGCAGCTTAATAGGGGGCGCTGGGGCCAACGTCCTGACTTTC. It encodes CASSLIGGAGANVLTF.

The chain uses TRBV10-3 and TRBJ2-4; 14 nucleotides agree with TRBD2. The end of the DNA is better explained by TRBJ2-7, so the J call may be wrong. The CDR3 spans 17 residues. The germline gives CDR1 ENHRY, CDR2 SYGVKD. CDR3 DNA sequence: TGTGCCATCAGCGCGGATCCGACTAGCGGGGGGGCCTACGAGCAGTACTTC. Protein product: CAISADPTSGGAYEQYF.

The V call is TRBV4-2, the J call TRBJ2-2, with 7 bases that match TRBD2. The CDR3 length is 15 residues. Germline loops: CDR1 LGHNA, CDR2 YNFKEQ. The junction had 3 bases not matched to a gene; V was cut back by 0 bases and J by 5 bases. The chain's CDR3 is CASSQEERGTGELFF. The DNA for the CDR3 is TGTGCCAGCAGCCAAGAGGAGCGGGGAACCGGGGAGCTGTTTTTT.

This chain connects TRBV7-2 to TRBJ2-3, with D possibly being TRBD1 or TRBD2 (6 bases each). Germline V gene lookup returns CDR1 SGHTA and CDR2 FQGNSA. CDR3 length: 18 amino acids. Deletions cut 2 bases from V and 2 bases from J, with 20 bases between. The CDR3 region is CASSLYFPFGGLTDTQYF. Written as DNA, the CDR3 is TGTGCCAGCAGCTTATATTTCCCTTTCGGGGGCCTCACAGATACGCAGTATTTT.

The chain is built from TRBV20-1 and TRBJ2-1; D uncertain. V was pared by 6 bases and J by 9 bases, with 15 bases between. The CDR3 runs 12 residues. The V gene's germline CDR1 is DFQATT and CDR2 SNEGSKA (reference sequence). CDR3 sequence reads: CSAPIFSSEQFF. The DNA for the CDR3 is TGCAGTGCCCCCATATTTAGTAGTGAGCAGTTCTTC.

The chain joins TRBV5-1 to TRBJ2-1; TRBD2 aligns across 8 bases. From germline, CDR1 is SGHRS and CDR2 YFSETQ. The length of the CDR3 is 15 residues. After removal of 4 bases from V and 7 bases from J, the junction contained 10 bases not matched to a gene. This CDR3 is CASSRAGTSMNEQFF. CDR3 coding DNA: TGCGCCAGCAGCCGCGCCGGGACTAGTATGAATGAGCAGTTCTTC.

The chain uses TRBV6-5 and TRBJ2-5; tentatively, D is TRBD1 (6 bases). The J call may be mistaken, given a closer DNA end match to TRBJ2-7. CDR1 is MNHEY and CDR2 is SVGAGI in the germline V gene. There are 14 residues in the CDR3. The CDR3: CASSSETGRGEQYF. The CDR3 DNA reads TGTGCCAGCAGTTCCGAGACAGGTCGGGGCGAGCAGTACTTC.

In DNA form, the CDR3 reads TGTGCCAGCAGTAACAGCCTACTAGATACGCAGTATTTT. It is translated as CASSNSLLDTQYF. The chain has TRBV7-2 and TRBJ2-3, with unresolved D. The germline V gene has CDR1 SGHTA and CDR2 FQGNSA. The V and J ends lost 6 bases and 5 bases respectively, with 12 bases between them. The CDR3 is 13 residues long.

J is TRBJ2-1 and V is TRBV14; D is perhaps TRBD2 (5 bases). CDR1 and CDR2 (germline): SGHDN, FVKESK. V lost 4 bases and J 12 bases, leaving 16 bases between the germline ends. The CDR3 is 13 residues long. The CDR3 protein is CASSPSGFQRQFF. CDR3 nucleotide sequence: TGTGCCAGCAGCCCCTCGGGGTTCCAAAGGCAGTTCTTC.

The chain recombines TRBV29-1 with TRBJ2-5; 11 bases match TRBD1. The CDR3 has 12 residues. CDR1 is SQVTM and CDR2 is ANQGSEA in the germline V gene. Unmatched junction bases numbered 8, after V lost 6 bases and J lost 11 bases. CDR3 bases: TGCAGCGTAAGGACAGGGGGCGCAAAGCAGTACTTC. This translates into CSVRTGGAKQYF.

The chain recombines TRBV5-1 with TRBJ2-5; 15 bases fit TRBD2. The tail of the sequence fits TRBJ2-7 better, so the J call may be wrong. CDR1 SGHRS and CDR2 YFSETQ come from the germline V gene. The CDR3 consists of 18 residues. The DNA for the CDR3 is TGCGCCAGCAGCCCTGGGACTAGCGGGAGGTCAATTTACTACGAGCAGTACTTC. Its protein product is CASSPGTSGRSIYYEQYF.

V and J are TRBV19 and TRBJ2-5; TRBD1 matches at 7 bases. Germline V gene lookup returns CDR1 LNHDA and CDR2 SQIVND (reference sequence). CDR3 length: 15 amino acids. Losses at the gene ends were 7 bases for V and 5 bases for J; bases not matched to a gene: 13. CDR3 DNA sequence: TGTGCCAGTAATAACCACAGGGGTTCTGGCGAGACCCAGTACTTC. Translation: CASNNHRGSGETQYF.

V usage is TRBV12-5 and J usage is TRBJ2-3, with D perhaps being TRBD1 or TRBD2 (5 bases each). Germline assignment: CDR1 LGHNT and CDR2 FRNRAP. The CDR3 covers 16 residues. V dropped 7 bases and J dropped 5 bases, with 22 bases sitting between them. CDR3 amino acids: CASARGEGTAGDTQYF. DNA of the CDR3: TGTGCTAGTGCCCGGGGAGAGGGGACCGCTGGAGATACGCAGTATTTT.

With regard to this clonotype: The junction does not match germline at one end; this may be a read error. For the CDR3, the DNA is TGTGCCAACAGCTTAGGGGTCGTCGGGGGGACAGATACGCAGTATTTT. Residues: CANSLGVVGGTDTQYF. V is TRBV7-2 and J is TRBJ2-3; 7 bases are shared with TRBD2. The germline V gene encodes CDR1 SGHTA and CDR2 FQGNSA. The CDR3 runs 16 residues.

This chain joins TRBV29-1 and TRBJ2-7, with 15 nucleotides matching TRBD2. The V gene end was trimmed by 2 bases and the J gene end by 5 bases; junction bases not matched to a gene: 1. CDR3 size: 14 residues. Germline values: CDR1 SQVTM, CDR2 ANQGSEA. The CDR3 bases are TGCAGCGTTGAAAGGACTAGCGGGAGGGACGAGCAGTACTTC. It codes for CSVERTSGRDEQYF.

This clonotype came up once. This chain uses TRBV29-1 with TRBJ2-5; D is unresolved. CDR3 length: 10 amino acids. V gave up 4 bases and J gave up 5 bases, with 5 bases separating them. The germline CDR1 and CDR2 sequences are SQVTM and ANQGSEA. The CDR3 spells CSVALETQYF. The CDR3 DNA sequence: TGCAGCGTTGCGCTGGAGACCCAGTACTTC.

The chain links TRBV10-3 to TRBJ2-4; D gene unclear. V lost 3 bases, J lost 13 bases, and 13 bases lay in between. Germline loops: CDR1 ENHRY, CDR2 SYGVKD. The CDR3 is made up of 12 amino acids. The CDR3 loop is CAISEDTAYQYF. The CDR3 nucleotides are TGTGCCATCAGTGAAGACACAGCCTACCAGTACTTC.

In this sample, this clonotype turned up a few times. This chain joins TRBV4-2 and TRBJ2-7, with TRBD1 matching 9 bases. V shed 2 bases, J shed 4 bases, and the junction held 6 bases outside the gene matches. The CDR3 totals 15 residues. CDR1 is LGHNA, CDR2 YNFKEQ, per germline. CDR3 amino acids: CASSQLPGQGYEQYF. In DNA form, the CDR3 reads TGTGCCAGCAGCCAACTCCCGGGACAGGGTTACGAGCAGTACTTC.

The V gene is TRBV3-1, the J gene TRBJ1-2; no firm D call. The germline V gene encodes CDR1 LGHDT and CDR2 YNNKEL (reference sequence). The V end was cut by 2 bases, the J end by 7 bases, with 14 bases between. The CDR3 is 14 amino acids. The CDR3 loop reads CASSQTAGETGYTF. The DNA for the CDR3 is TGTGCCAGCAGCCAAACCGCAGGCGAAACTGGCTACACCTTC.

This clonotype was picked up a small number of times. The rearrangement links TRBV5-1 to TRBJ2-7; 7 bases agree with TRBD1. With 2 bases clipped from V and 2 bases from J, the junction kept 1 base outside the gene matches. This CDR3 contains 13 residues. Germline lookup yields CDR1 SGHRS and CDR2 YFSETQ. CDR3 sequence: CASSFDRAYEQYF. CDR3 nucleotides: TGCGCCAGCAGCTTCGACAGGGCCTACGAGCAGTACTTC.

The CDR3 region has the DNA TGTGCCAGCAGGGGGACTAGCGGGCAGTTCAATGAGCAGTTCTTC. Its translation: CASRGTSGQFNEQFF. V and J are TRBV6-5 and TRBJ2-1; 12 bases are a match to TRBD2. Germline CDR1 and CDR2: MNHEY and SVGAGI. The CDR3 consists of 15 residues. J gave up 6 bases and V 6 bases, and 6 bases lay outside the gene matches.

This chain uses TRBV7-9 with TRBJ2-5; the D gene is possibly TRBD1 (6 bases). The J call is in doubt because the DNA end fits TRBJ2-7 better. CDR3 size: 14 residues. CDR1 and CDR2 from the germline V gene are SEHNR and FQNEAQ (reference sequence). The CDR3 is CASSLAQGKGEQYF. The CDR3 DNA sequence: TGTGCCAGCAGCTTAGCACAGGGTAAGGGCGAGCAGTACTTC.

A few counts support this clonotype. The CDR3 DNA reads as TGTGCCAGCAGTGAGGGGACAGGGGTGGAGACCCAGTACTTC. Translated: CASSEGTGVETQYF. The V and J genes are TRBV25-1 and TRBJ2-5, with TRBD1 matching 10 bases. Per the germline V gene, CDR1 is MGHDK and CDR2 is SYGVNS. The trim removed 3 bases at V and 5 bases at J, leaving 3 bases unmatched. The CDR3 is made up of 14 amino acids.

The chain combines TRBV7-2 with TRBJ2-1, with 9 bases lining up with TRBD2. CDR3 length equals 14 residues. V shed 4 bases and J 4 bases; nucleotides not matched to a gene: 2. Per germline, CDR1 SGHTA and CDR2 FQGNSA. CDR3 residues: CASSSTSGYNEQFF. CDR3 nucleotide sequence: TGTGCCAGCAGCTCGACTAGCGGATACAATGAGCAGTTCTTC.

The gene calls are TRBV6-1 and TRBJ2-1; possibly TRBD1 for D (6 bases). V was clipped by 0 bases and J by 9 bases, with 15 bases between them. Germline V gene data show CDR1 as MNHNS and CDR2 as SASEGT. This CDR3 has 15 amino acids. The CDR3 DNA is TGTGCCAGCAGTGAAGCCCCACAGGGTAGGGGTGAGCAGTTCTTC. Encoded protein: CASSEAPQGRGEQFF.

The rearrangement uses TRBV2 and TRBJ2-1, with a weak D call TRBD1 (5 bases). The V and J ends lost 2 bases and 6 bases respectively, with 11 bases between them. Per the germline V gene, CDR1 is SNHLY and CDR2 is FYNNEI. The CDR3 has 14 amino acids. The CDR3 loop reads CASSERQGVNEQFF. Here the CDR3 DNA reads TGTGCCAGCAGTGAACGGCAGGGTGTCAATGAGCAGTTCTTC.

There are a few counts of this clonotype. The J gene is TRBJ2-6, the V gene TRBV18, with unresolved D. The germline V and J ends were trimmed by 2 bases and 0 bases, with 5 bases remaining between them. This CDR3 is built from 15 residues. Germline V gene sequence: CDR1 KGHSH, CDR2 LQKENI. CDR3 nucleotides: TGTGCCAGCTCACCATTTAGCTCTGGGGCCAACGTCCTGACTTTC. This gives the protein CASSPFSSGANVLTF.

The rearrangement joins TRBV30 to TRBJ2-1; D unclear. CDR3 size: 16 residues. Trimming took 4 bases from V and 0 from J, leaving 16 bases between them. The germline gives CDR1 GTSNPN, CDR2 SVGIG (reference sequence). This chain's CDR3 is CAWNQDVSASYNEQFF. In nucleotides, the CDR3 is TGTGCCTGGAACCAAGACGTCTCTGCCTCCTACAATGAGCAGTTCTTC.

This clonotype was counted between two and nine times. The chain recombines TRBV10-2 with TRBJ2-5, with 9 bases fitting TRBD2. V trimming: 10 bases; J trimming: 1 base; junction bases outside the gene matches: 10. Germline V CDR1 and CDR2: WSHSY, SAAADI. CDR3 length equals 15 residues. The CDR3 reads CATSGGPDPQETQYF. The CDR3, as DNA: TGCGCCACAAGCGGGGGGCCGGACCCCCAAGAGACCCAGTACTTC.